This T cell receptor (beta chain) comes out of a study of cytomegalovirus exposure and HLA in healthy donors. Study-wide findings and caveats: The classifier, whose performance was assessed in both the original and validation cohorts, reportedly diagnosed cytomegalovirus status with high specificity and sensitivity.

A note on this clone: No antigen is known for it.

This CDR3 is 14 amino acids long. CDR1 and CDR2 (germline): SQVTM, ANQGSEA. The junction had 8 bases not matched to a gene; V was cut back by 3 bases and J by 5 bases. 60 Vbeta and 13 Jbeta primers were used in PCR. Only in-frame clones appear in the TCRdb table, and some are missing; sequencing was by immunoSEQ multiplex PCR. The sample has 70,000 to 90,000 clones; roughly 80% are singletons. The rearrangement links TRBV29-1 to TRBJ2-5, with 8 bases aligning to TRBD1. The sequence derives from a man aged 40-50 years in good health and CMV-seronegative. The sequenced sample was PBMCs. The DNA of the CDR3 is TGCAGCGTTGATGGCGCAGGGGGCCAGGAGACCCAGTACTTC. Translating it yields CSVDGAGGQETQYF.